This T cell receptor beta chain was captured by sequencing in a study of circulating and synovial CD4+ cells in juvenile arthritis. This CDR3 is 16 amino acids long. Trimming took 5 bases from V and 3 from J, leaving 19 bases between them. The germline V gene encodes CDR1 LNHDA and CDR2 SQIVND (reference sequence). Assay used: immunoSEQ multiplex PCR; TCRdb lists only in-frame clones, some missing. The sample includes 4,000 or so clones, 75% to 85% of them seen just once. What was sequenced was CD4+ T cells from synovial fluid. The chain links TRBV19 to TRBJ2-5, with D possibly TRBD1 on 6 matching bases. This TCR came from a human donor with juvenile idiopathic arthritis. The CDR3: CASSLTGLWGKETQYF. In DNA form, the CDR3 reads TGTGCCAGTAGTCTTACAGGGTTATGGGGCAAAGAGACCCAGTACTTC.